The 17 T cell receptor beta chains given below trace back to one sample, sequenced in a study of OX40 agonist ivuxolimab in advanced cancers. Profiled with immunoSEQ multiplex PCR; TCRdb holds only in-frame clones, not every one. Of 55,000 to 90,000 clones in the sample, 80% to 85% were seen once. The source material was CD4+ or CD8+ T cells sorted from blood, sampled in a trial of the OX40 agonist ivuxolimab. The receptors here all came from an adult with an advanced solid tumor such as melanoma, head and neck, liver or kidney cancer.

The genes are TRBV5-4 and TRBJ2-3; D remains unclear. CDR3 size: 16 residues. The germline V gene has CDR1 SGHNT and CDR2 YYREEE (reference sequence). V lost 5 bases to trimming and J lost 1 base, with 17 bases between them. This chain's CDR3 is CASRDWGKIRTDTQYF. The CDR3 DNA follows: TGTGCCAGCAGAGATTGGGGTAAAATTCGCACAGATACGCAGTATTTT.

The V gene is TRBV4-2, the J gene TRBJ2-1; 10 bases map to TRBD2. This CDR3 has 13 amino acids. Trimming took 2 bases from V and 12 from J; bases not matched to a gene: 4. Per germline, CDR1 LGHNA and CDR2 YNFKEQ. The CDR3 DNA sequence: TGTGCCAGCAGCCAACTGGGACTAGCGATGCAGTTCTTC. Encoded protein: CASSQLGLAMQFF.

The CDR3 sequence is CASSLGRGQGSYNEQFF. The DNA for the CDR3 is TGTGCCAGCAGCTTAGGAAGGGGACAGGGCTCCTACAATGAGCAGTTCTTC. The rearrangement joins TRBV7-9 to TRBJ2-1, with 9 positions matching TRBD1. With V trimmed by 1 base and J by 0 bases, 4 bases remained unmatched. Germline lookup yields CDR1 SEHNR and CDR2 FQNEAQ (reference sequence). CDR3 length: 17 amino acids.

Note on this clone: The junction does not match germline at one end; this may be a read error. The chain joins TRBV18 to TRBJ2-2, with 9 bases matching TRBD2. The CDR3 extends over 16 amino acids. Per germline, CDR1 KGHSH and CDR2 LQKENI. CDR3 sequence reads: CTSSPPGLAGTGELFF. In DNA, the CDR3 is TGTACCAGCTCACCTCCGGGACTAGCAGGCACCGGGGAGCTGTTTTTT.

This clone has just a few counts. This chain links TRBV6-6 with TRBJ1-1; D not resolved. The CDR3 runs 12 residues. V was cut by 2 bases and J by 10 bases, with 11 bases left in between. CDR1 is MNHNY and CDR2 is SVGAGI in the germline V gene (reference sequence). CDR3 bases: TGTGCCAGCAGTTACGGGAAGTTCTCAGCTTTCTTT. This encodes CASSYGKFSAFF.

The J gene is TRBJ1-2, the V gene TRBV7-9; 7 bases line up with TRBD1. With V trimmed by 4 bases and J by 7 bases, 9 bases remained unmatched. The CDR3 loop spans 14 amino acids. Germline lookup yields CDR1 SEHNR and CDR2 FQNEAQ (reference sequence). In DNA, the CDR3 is TGTGCCAGCAGCTCCGTTGACAGGGTGTTTGGCTACACCTTC. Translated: CASSSVDRVFGYTF.

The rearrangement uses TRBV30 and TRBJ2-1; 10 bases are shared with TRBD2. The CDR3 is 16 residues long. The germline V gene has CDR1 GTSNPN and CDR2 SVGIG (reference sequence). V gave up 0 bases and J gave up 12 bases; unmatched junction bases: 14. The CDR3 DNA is TGTGCCTGGAGTGTTGGGGGATCTAGCGGGAGCGGGGGGCAGTTCTTC. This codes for CAWSVGGSSGSGGQFF.

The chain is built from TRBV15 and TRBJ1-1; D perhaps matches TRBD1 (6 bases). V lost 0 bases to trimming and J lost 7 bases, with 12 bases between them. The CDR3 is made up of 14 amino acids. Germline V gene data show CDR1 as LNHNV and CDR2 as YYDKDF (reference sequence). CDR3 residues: CATSREGGGFEAFF. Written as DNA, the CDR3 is TGTGCCACCAGCAGAGAAGGAGGGGGGTTTGAAGCTTTCTTT.

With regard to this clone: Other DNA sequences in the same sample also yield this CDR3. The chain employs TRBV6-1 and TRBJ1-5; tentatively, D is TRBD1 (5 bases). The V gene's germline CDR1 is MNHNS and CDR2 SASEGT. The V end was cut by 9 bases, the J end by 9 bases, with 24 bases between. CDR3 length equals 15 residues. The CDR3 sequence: CASAGAQYTSGPQHF. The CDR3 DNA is TGTGCCAGTGCCGGGGCACAGTATACTTCCGGGCCCCAGCATTTT.

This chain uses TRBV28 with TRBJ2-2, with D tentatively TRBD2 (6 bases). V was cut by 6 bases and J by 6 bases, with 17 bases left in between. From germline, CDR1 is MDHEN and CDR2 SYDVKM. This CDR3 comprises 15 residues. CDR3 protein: CASSHAGTTSGELFF. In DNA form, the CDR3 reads TGTGCCAGCAGCCACGCGGGGACCACCTCCGGGGAGCTGTTTTTT.

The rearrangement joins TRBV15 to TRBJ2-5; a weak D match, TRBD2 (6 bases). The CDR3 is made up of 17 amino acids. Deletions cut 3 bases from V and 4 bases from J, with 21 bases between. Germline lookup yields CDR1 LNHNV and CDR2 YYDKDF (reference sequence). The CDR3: CATSSRSLATGGETQYF. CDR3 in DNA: TGTGCCACCAGCAGCCGATCTTTAGCGACCGGGGGAGAGACCCAGTACTTC. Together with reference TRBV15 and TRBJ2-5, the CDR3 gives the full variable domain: DAMVIQNPRYQVTQFGKPVTLSCSQTLNHNVMYWYQQKSSQAPKLLFHYYDKDFNNEADTPDNFQSRRPNTSFCFLDIRSPGLGDTAMYLCATSSRSLATGGETQYFGPGTRLLVL.

CDR3 region: CASSPGGTGEGYGYTF. The CDR3 DNA is TGTGCCAGCAGTCCTGGGGGGACAGGGGAAGGCTATGGCTACACCTTC. The chain couples TRBV2 to TRBJ1-2, with 10 positions matching TRBD1. The CDR3 loop spans 16 amino acids. Per germline, CDR1 SNHLY and CDR2 FYNNEI. The junction had 10 bases not matched to a gene; V was cut back by 5 bases and J by 4 bases.

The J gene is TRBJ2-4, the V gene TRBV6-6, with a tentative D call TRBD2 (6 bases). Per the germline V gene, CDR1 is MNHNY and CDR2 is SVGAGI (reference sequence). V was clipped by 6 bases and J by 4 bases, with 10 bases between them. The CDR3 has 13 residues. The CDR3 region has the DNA TGTGCCAGCAGAACCGGGGGAAAAAACATTCAGTACTTC. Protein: CASRTGGKNIQYF.

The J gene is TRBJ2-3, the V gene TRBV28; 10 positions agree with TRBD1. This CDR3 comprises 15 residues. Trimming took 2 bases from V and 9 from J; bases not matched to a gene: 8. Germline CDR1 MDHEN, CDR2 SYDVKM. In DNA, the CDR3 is TGTGCCAGCAGTTTACGAGACAGGGGGCGAGGGACGCAGTATTTT. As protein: CASSLRDRGRGTQYF.

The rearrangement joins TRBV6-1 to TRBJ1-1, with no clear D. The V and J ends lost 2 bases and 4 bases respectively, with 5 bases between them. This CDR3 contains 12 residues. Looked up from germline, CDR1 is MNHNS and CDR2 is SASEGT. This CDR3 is CASSEHSTEAFF. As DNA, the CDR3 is TGTGCCAGCAGTGAACACAGCACTGAAGCTTTCTTT.

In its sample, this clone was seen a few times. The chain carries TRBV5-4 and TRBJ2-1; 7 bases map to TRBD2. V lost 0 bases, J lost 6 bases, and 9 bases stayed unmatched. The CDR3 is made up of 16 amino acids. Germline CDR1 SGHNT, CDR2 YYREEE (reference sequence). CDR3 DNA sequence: TGTGCCAGCAGCTTGGGATCGGCGGGAGTGGTCAATGAGCAGTTCTTC. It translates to CASSLGSAGVVNEQFF.

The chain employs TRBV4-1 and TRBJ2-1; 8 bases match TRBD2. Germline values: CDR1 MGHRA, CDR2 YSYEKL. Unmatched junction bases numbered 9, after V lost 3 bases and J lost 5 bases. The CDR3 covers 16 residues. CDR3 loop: CASSQNPGREDNEQFF. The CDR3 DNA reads TGCGCCAGCAGCCAGAACCCCGGGCGGGAGGACAATGAGCAGTTCTTC.